These T cell receptor beta chains were read from a single sample in a study of cytomegalovirus exposure and HLA in healthy donors. TCRdb's copy holds only in-frame clones and misses some; the assay was immunoSEQ multiplex PCR. The table lists about 120,000 clones, around three fifths of them singletons. The sequenced material came from PBMCs. The receptors originated from a woman aged 40 to 50 in good health and CMV-seropositive. Each CDR3 is given with its conserved first and last residue. The D gene is left open where the match is weak. Part of the rows lack a size; the others show once, few, many or a class for expanded clones.

J: TRBJ2-3
D: .
size: .
V: TRBV21-1
CDR3: CASRTGTGGNTQYF
DNA: TGTGCCAGCCGAACCGGGACAGGGGGGAATACGCAGTATTTT

J: TRBJ1-5
D: .
size: .
V: TRBV5-6
CDR3: CASSVGAGDQPQHF
DNA: TGTGCCAGCAGCGTCGGGGCGGGAGATCAGCCCCAGCATTTT

J: TRBJ2-5
D: .
size: .
V: TRBV19
CDR3: CASSIVGGQTGQETQYF
DNA: TGTGCCAGTAGTATAGTTGGTGGGCAGACAGGACAAGAGACCCAGTACTTC

J: TRBJ2-5
D: TRBD2
size: .
V: TRBV5-1
CDR3: CASTPLADLQETQYF
DNA: TGCGCCAGCACCCCACTAGCGGATCTCCAAGAGACCCAGTACTTC

J: TRBJ2-3
D: TRBD2
size: .
V: TRBV5-1
CDR3: CASSLGAGDTDTQYF
DNA: TGCGCCAGCAGCTTAGGGGCGGGAGACACAGATACGCAGTATTTT

J: TRBJ2-7
D: TRBD2
size: .
V: TRBV9
CDR3: CASSVDPSGTYEQYF
DNA: TGTGCCAGCAGCGTAGATCCTAGCGGAACCTACGAGCAGTACTTC

J: TRBJ2-5
D: .
size: .
V: TRBV18
CDR3: CASSRRGETQYF
DNA: TGTGCCAGCTCACGCCGCGGGGAGACCCAGTACTTC

J: TRBJ1-3
D: .
size: many
V: TRBV2
CDR3: CASSADRRSGNTIYF
DNA: TGTGCCAGCAGCGCTGACAGGCGCTCTGGAAACACCATATATTTT

J: TRBJ2-7
D: .
size: .
V: TRBV5-6
CDR3: CASSLLAGYEQYF
DNA: TGTGCCAGCAGCCTGCTAGCAGGCTACGAGCAGTACTTC

J: TRBJ1-2
D: .
size: .
V: TRBV7-8
CDR3: CASSSSPQPGYGYTF
DNA: TGTGCCAGCAGCTCTTCTCCACAACCTGGTTATGGCTACACCTTC

J: TRBJ2-7
D: .
size: .
V: TRBV14
CDR3: CASSLSGKRTTYEQYF
DNA: TGTGCCAGCAGCCTCTCAGGGAAAAGAACAACGTACGAGCAGTACTTC

J: TRBJ2-5
D: .
size: .
V: TRBV19
CDR3: CASSRTGGETQYF
DNA: TGTGCCAGTAGCCGGACTGGGGGGGAGACCCAGTACTTC

J: TRBJ2-3
D: TRBD2
size: .
V: TRBV6-4
CDR3: CASSVLAGTDTQYF
DNA: TGTGCCAGCAGTGTGCTAGCGGGCACAGATACGCAGTATTTT

J: TRBJ2-5
D: TRBD2
size: .
V: TRBV9
CDR3: CASSVGLGGGNLETQYF
DNA: TGTGCCAGCAGCGTAGGCCTGGGCGGGGGGAATTTAGAGACCCAGTACTTC

J: TRBJ1-1
D: .
size: .
V: TRBV6-5
CDR3: CASSYIRAADTEAFF
DNA: TGTGCCAGCAGTTACATCAGGGCCGCGGACACTGAAGCTTTCTTT

J: TRBJ2-3
D: .
size: few
V: TRBV7-6
CDR3: CASSLFEGSDTQYF
DNA: TGTGCCAGCAGCTTGTTTGAGGGTTCAGATACGCAGTATTTT